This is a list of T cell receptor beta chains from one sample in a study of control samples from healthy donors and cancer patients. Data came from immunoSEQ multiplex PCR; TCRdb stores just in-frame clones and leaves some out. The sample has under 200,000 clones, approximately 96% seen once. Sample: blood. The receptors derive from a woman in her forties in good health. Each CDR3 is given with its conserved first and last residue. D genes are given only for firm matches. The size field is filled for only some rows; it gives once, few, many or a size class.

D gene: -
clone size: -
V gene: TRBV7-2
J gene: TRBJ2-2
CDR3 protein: CASSSGAAGELFF
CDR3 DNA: TGTGCCAGCAGCTCGGGGGCCGCCGGGGAGCTGTTTTTT

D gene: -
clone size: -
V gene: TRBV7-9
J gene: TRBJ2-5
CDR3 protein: CASSPRDIEETQYF
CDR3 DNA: TGTGCCAGCAGCCCCCGGGACATCGAAGAGACCCAGTACTTC

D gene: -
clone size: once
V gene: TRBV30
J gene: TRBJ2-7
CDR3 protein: CAWGRRAFAFEQYF
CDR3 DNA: TGTGCCTGGGGCCGACGAGCGTTTGCTTTCGAGCAGTACTTC

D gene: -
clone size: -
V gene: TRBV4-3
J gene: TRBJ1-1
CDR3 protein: CASSQEPGTVLEAFF
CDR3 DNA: TGCGCCAGCAGCCAAGAACCAGGGACGGTGCTCGAAGCTTTCTTT

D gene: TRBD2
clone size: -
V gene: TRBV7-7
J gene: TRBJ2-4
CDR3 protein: CASSPGLANIQYF
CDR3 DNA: TGTGCTAGCAGCCCAGGACTAGCGAACATTCAGTACTTC

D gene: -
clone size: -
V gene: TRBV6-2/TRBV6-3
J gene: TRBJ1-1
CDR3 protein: CASSYPGNTEAFF
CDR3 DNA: TGTGCCAGCAGTTACCCAGGGAACACTGAAGCTTTCTTT

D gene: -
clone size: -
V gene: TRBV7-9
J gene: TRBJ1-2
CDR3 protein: CASSLTDGSVYGYTF
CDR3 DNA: TGTGCCAGCAGCCTAACAGACGGTTCGGTCTATGGCTACACCTTC

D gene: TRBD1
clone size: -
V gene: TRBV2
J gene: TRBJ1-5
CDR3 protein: CASSDGTGEYSNQPQHF
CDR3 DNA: TGTGCCAGCAGTGATGGGACAGGGGAATATAGCAATCAGCCCCAGCATTTT

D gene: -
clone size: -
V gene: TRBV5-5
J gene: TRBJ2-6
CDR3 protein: CASNSGADSSSGANVLTF
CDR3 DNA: TGTGCCAGCAACTCCGGAGCTGATTCGAGCTCTGGGGCCAACGTCCTGACTTTC

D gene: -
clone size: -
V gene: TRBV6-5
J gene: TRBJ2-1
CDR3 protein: CASSYSASVGQFF
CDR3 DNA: TGTGCCAGCAGTTACTCGGCTAGCGTGGGGCAGTTCTTC

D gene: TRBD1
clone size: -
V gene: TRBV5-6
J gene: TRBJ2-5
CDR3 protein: CASSLDRGRPETQYF
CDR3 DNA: TGTGCCAGCAGCTTGGATAGGGGGCGCCCAGAGACCCAGTACTTC

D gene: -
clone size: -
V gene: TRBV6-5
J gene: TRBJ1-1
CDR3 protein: CASSYDRMNTEAFF
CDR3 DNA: TGTGCCAGCAGTTACGACAGGATGAACACTGAAGCTTTCTTT

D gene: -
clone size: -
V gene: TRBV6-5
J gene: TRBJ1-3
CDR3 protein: CASSYAVSGNTIYF
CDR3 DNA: TGTGCCAGCAGTTACGCAGTCTCTGGAAACACCATATATTTT

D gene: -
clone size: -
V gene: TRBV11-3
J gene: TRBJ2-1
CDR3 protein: CASSLLPGMDNEQFF
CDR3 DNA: TGTGCCAGCAGCTTGTTACCGGGGATGGACAATGAGCAGTTCTTC

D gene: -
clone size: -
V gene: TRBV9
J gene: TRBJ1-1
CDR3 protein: CASSVMENTEAFF
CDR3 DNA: TGTGCCAGCAGCGTAATGGAGAACACTGAAGCTTTCTTT

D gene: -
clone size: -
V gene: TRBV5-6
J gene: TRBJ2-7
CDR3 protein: CASTRVSNNYEQYF
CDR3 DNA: TGTGCCAGCACCCGGGTTAGTAACAACTACGAGCAGTACTTC

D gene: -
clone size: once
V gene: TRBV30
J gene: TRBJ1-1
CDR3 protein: CAWRWNKNTEAFF
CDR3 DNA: TGTGCCTGGAGGTGGAATAAGAACACTGAAGCTTTCTTT

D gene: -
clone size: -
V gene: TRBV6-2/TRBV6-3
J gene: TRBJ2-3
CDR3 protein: CASSYSSYSFSTDTQYF
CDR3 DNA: TGTGCCAGCAGTTACTCCTCCTACTCATTTAGCACAGATACGCAGTATTTT

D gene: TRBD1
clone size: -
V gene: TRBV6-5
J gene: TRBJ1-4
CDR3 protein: CASSPQGGSEKLFF
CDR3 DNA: TGTGCCAGCAGTCCACAGGGGGGTAGTGAAAAACTGTTTTTT

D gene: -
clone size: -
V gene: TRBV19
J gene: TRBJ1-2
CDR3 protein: CASSPKAGTHFGYTF
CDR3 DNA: TGTGCCAGTAGTCCGAAGGCCGGGACACATTTTGGCTACACCTTC

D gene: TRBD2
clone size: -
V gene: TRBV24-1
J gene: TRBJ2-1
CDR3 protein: CATGEAGLSYNEQFF
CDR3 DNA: TGTGCCACCGGTGAAGCGGGACTTTCCTACAATGAGCAGTTCTTC

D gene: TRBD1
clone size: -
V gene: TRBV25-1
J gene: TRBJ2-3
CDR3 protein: CASSESGTGRTDTQYF
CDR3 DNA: TGTGCCAGCAGTGAATCCGGGACAGGGAGGACAGATACGCAGTATTTT

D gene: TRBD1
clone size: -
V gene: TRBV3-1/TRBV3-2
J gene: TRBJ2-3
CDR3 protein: CASSRTRQGGTDTQYF
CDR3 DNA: TGTGCCAGCAGCCGAACGAGACAGGGAGGCACAGATACGCAGTATTTT

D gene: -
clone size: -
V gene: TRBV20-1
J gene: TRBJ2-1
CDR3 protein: CSANHEQFF
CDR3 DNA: TGCAGTGCTAATCATGAGCAGTTCTTC

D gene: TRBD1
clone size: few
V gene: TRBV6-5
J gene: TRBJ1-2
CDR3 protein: CASKGQGNGYTF
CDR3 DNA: TGTGCCAGCAAGGGACAGGGGAATGGCTACACCTTC

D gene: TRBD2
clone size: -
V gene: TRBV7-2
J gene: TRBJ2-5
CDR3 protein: CASSSELAGQETQYF
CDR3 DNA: TGTGCCAGCAGCTCGGAACTAGCGGGGCAAGAGACCCAGTACTTC

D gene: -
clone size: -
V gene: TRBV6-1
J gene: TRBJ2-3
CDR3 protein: CASSERTRKSTDTQYF
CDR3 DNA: TGTGCCAGCAGTGAAAGGACAAGAAAAAGCACAGATACGCAGTATTTT

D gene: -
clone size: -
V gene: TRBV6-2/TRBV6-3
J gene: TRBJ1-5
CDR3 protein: CASSRTRQANQPQHF
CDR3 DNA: TGTGCCAGCAGTAGAACGAGACAGGCGAATCAGCCCCAGCATTTT

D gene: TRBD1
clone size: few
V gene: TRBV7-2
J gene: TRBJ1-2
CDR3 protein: CASSSPRQGKNGYTF
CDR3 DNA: TGTGCCAGCAGCTCGCCCAGACAGGGGAAAAATGGCTACACCTTC

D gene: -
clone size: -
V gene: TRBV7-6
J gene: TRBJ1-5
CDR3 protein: CASSLGVNQPQHF
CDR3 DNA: TGTGCCAGCAGCTTAGGAGTCAATCAGCCCCAGCATTTT

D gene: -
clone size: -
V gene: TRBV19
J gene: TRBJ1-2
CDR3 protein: CASSVDRNANYGYTF
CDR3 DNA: TGTGCCAGTAGTGTAGACAGGAATGCTAACTATGGCTACACCTTC

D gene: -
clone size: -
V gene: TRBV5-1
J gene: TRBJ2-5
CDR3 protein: CPSSFGGAGETQYF
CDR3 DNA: TGCCCCAGCAGCTTTGGGGGGGCGGGAGAGACCCAGTACTTC

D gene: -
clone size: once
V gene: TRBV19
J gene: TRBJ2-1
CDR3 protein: CASSPFGLGDNEQFF
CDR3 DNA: TGTGCCAGTAGTCCTTTCGGTCTTGGCGACAATGAGCAGTTCTTC

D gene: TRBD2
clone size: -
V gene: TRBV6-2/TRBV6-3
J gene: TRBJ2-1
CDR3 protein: CASSGTSGARQFF
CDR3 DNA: TGTGCCAGCAGTGGGACTAGCGGAGCCCGGCAGTTCTTC

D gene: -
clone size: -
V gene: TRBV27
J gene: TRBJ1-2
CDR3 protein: CASSLSGTAYGYTF
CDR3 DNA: TGTGCCAGCAGTTTATCCGGGACGGCCTATGGCTACACCTTC

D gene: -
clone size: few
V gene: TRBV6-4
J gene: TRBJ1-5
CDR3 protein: CASNGVEGNQPQHF
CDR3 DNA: TGTGCCAGCAATGGAGTGGAAGGCAATCAGCCCCAGCATTTT

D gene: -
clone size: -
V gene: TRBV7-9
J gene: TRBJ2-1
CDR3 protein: CASSLEAGVTYNEQFF
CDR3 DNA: TGTGCCAGCAGCTTAGAGGCAGGGGTCACCTACAATGAGCAGTTCTTC